This is a list of T cell receptor beta chains from one sample in a study of T cells in tuberculosis. The assay was immunoSEQ multiplex PCR, and TCRdb's table has in-frame clones only and misses some. The data show about 25,000 clones, around 95% seen once. The sequencing sample was made of PBMCs. These receptors were collected from a donor between 10 and 35 years old with latent tuberculosis or without tuberculosis infection. Each CDR3 is given without its conserved first and last residue.

V gene: TRBV19
J gene: TRBJ1-5
CDR3 protein: ASSIAGGRGGSQPQH

V gene: TRBV7-2
J gene: TRBJ1-2
CDR3 protein: ASSLAGRPGYT

V gene: TRBV6-5
J gene: TRBJ2-3
CDR3 protein: ASSFRQGQTQY

V gene: TRBV6-1
J gene: TRBJ2-1
CDR3 protein: ASMSDNEQF

V gene: TRBV19
J gene: TRBJ1-6
CDR3 protein: ASSTGGENSPLH

V gene: TRBV2
J gene: TRBJ1-2
CDR3 protein: ASSGGENYGYT

V gene: TRBV29-1
J gene: TRBJ1-1
CDR3 protein: SGARAEAF

V gene: TRBV5-1
J gene: TRBJ2-7
CDR3 protein: ASSLEDFLVYEQY

V gene: TRBV18
J gene: TRBJ2-1
CDR3 protein: ASSVDNEQF

V gene: TRBV5-4
J gene: TRBJ2-2
CDR3 protein: ASSLPVNGELF

V gene: TRBV12-5
J gene: TRBJ1-5
CDR3 protein: ASGADGVIYQPQH

V gene: TRBV11-2
J gene: TRBJ1-3
CDR3 protein: ASSLDSPGLSGNTIY

V gene: TRBV5-1
J gene: TRBJ1-5
CDR3 protein: ASSLDRGGNQPQH

V gene: TRBV2
J gene: TRBJ1-5
CDR3 protein: ASRGTGFNQPQH

V gene: TRBV10-3
J gene: TRBJ2-2
CDR3 protein: AIASGVDGELF

V gene: TRBV30
J gene: TRBJ2-5
CDR3 protein: AWETRRGGTQY

V gene: TRBV2
J gene: TRBJ2-1
CDR3 protein: ASSSGTSGGYYNEQF

V gene: TRBV4-2
J gene: TRBJ2-1
CDR3 protein: ASSPRPGGPVGEQF

V gene: TRBV5-4
J gene: TRBJ2-1
CDR3 protein: AGAMGEGSYNEQF

V gene: TRBV11-3
J gene: TRBJ2-3
CDR3 protein: ASSFSGVTDTQY

V gene: TRBV29-1
J gene: TRBJ1-2
CDR3 protein: SVVGGGGYT

V gene: TRBV2
J gene: TRBJ2-3
CDR3 protein: ASLEGAGPDTQY

V gene: TRBV27
J gene: TRBJ1-2
CDR3 protein: ASSTAGTVADGYT

V gene: TRBV5-5
J gene: TRBJ1-2
CDR3 protein: ASSLANGVYGYT

V gene: TRBV30
J gene: TRBJ1-5
CDR3 protein: AWSGGAAHSNQPQH

V gene: TRBV5-4
J gene: TRBJ1-6
CDR3 protein: ASSPTSSSYNSPLH

V gene: TRBV4-1
J gene: TRBJ2-1
CDR3 protein: ASSQDPPSQF